This T cell receptor (beta chain) was found in a study of blood T cell repertoires in COVID-19. Study as a whole: Acute and convalescent COVID-19 specimens originated in the United States, Italy and Spain. T cells, B-cell-depleted T cells, or PBMCs provided the cDNA or gDNA that served as material.

This clone has only one observation. Germline CDR1 reads KGHSH; CDR2 reads LQKENI. There are 16 residues in the CDR3. The J segment lost 3 bases and the V segment lost 4 bases, leaving 8 bases of the junction unmatched. Per the authors' pipeline: Amplifying reference gene primers gave estimates of nucleated cell counts. Here immunoSEQ multiplex PCR was the method, and the copy in TCRdb shows in-frame clones only, minus some. The V and J calls and clone size are taken from that table; D and trimming were inferred from the DNA. The sample has some 250,000 clones, roughly 88% seen once. This receptor was taken from a woman in her twenties or thirties with acute or convalescent COVID-19. The V call is TRBV18, the J call TRBJ1-5; 8 nucleotides line up with TRBD1. Sequencing input: peripheral blood. CDR3 sequence reads: CASSLAGQGSNQPQHF. As DNA, the CDR3 is TGTGCCAGCTCACTTGCCGGACAGGGCTCCAATCAGCCCCAGCATTTT.